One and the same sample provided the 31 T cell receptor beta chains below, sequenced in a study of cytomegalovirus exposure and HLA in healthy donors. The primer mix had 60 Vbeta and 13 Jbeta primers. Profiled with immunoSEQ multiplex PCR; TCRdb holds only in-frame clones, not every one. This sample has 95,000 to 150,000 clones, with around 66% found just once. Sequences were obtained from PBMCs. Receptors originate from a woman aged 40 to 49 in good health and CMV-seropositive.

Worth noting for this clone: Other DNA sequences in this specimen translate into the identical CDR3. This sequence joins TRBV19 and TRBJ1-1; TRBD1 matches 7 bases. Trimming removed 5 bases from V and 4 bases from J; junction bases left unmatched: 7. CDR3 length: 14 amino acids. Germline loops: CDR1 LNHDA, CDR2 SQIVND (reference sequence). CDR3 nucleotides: TGTGCCAGTAGTGCTAGACAGGGATCCACTGAAGCTTTCTTT. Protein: CASSARQGSTEAFF.

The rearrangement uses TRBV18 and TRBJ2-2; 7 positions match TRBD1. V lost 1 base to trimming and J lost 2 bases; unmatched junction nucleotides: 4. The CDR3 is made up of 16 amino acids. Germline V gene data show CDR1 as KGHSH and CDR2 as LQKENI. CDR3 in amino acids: CASSPLQGSNTGELFF. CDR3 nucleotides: TGTGCCAGCTCACCACTACAGGGGTCCAACACCGGGGAGCTGTTTTTT.

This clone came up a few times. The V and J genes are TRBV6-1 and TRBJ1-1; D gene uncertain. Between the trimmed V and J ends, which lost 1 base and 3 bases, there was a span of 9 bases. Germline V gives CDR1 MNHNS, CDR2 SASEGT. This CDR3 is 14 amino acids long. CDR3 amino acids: CASSEGPNYTEAFF. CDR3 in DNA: TGTGCCAGCAGTGAAGGTCCAAACTACACTGAAGCTTTCTTT.

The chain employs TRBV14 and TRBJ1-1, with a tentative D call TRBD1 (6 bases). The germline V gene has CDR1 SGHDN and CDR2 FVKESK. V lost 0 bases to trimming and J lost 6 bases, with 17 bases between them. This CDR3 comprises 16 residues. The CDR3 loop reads CASSQDWAGATAEAFF. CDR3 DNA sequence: TGTGCCAGCAGCCAAGATTGGGCAGGGGCGACGGCTGAAGCTTTCTTT.

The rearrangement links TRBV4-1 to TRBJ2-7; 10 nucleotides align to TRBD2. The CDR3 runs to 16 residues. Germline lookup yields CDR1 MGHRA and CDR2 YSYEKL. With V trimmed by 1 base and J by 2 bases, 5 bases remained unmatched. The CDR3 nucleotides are TGCGCCAGCAGCCAAGTTGCCGGGACTAGCGCCTACGAGCAGTACTTC. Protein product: CASSQVAGTSAYEQYF.

In nucleotides, the CDR3 is TGTGCCAGCAGCCAAGGCGAAGCGGGGCACTCTGGGGCCAACGTCCTGACTTTC. Translation gives CASSQGEAGHSGANVLTF. The V gene is TRBV4-2, the J gene TRBJ2-6, with 7 bases fitting TRBD2. The CDR3 is made up of 18 amino acids. Trimming cost V 1 base and J 0 bases; bases outside gene matches: 6. Germline V gene data show CDR1 as LGHNA and CDR2 as YNFKEQ.

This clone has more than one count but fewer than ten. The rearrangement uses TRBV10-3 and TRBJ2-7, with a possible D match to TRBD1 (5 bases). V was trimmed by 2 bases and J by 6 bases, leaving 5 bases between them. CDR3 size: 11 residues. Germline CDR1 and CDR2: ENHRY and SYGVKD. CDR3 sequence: CAISEGAEQYF. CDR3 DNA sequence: TGTGCCATCAGTGAGGGGGCCGAGCAGTACTTC.

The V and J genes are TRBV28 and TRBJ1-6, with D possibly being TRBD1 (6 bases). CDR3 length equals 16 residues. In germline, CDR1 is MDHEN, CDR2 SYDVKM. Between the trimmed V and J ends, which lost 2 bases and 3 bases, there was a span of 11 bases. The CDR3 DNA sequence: TGTGCCAGCAGTTTACCGACAGGCTTCTATAATTCACCCCTCCACTTT. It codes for CASSLPTGFYNSPLHF.

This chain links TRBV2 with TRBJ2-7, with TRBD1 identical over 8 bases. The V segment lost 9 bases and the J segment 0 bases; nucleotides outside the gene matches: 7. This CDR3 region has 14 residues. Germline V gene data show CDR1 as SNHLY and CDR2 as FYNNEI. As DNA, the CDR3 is TGTGCCAGGACAAGGGACAGGAGCTCCTACGAGCAGTACTTC. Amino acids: CARTRDRSSYEQYF.

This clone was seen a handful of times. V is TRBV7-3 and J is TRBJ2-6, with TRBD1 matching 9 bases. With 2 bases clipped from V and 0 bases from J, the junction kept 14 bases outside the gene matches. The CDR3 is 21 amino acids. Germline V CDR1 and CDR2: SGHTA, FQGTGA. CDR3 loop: CASSLWPVGQGSLSGANVLTF. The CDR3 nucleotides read TGTGCCAGCAGCTTATGGCCGGTCGGACAGGGGAGCCTCTCTGGGGCCAACGTCCTGACTTTC. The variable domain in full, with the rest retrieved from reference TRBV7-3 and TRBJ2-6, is GAGVSQTPSNKVTEKGKYVELRCDPISGHTALYWYRQSLGQGPEFLIYFQGTGAADDSGLPNDRFFAVRPEGSVSTLKIQRTERGDSAVYLCASSLWPVGQGSLSGANVLTFGAGSRLTVL.

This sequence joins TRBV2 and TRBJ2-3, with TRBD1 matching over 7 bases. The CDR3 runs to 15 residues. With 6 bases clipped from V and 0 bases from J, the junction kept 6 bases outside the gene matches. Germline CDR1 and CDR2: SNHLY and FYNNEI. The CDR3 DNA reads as TGTGCCAGCAGCAGTCGACAGGGAAGCACAGATACGCAGTATTTT. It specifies CASSSRQGSTDTQYF.

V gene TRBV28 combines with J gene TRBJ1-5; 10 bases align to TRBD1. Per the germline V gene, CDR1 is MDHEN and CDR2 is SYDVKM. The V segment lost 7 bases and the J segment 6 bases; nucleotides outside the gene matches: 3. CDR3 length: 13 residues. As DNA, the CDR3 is TGTGCCAGCACCGGGACAGGGGTTCAGCCCCAGCATTTT. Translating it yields CASTGTGVQPQHF.

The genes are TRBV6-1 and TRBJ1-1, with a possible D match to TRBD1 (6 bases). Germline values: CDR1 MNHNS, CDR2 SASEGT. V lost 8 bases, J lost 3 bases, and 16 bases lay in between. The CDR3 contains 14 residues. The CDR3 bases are TGTGCCAGCCGGGACATCTTTGAGCACACTGAAGCTTTCTTT. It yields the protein CASRDIFEHTEAFF.

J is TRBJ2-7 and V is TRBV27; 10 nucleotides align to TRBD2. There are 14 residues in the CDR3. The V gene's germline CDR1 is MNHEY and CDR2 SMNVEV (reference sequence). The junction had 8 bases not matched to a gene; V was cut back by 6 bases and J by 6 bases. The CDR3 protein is CASSLSGTSVEQYF. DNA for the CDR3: TGTGCCAGCAGCCTGTCCGGGACTAGCGTCGAGCAGTACTTC.

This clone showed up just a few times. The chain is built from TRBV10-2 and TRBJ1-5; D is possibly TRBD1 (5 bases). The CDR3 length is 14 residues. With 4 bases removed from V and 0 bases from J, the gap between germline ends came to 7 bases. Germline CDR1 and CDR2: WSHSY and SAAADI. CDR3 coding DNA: TGCGCCAGCAGTGGCGGGGCTAGCAATCAGCCCCAGCATTTT. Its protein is CASSGGASNQPQHF.

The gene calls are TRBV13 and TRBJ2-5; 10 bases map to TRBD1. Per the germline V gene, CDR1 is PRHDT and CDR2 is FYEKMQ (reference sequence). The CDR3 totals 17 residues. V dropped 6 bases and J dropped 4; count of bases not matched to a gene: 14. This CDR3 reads CASSSRDRGPRRETQYF. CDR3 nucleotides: TGTGCCAGCAGTTCCCGGGACAGGGGACCGCGCAGAGAGACCCAGTACTTC.

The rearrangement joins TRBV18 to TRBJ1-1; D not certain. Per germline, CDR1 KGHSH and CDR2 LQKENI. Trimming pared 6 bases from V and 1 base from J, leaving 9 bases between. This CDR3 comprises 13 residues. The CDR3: CASSPVENTEAFF. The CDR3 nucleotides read TGTGCCAGCTCTCCGGTAGAGAACACTGAAGCTTTCTTT.

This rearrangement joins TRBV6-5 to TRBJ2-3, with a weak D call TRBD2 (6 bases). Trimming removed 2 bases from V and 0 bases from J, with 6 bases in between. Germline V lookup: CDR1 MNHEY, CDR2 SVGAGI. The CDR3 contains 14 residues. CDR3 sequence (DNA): TGTGCCAGCAGTTACGGGGGGAGCACAGATACGCAGTATTTT. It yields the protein CASSYGGSTDTQYF.

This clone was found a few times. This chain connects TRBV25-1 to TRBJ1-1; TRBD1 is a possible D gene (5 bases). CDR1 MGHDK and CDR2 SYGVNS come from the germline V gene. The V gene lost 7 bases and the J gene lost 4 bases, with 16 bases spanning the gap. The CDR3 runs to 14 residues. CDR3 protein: CASMSGGLGTEAFF. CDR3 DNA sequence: TGTGCCAGCATGAGCGGGGGATTGGGCACTGAAGCTTTCTTT.

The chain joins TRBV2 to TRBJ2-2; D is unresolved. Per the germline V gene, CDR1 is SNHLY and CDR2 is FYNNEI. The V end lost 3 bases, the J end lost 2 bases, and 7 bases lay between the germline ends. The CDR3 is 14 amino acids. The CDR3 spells CASSDGRNTGELFF. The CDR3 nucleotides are TGTGCCAGCAGTGATGGGCGCAACACCGGGGAGCTGTTTTTT.

CDR3 in DNA: TGTGCCAGCAGTCCCGGGACAGGGGACACCGGGGAGCTGTTTTTT. Amino acids: CASSPGTGDTGELFF. The chain has TRBV6-5 and TRBJ2-2; 10 bases match TRBD1. Germline CDR1 reads MNHEY; CDR2 reads SVGAGI. V was pared by 5 bases and J by 3 bases, with 3 bases of the junction left unmatched. This CDR3 is 15 amino acids long.

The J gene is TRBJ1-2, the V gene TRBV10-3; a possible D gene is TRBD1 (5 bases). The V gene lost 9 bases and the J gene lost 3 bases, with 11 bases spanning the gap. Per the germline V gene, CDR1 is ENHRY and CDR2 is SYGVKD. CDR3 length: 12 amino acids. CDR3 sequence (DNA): TGTGCCATATCATCGGGGGACTATGGCTACACCTTC. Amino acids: CAISSGDYGYTF.

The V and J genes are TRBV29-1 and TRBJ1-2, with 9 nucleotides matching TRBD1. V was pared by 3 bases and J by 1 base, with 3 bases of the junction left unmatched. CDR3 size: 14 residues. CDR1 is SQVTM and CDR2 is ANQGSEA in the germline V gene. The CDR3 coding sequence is TGCAGCGTTGAGGGGGACAGGGTTAACTATGGCTACACCTTC. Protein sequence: CSVEGDRVNYGYTF.

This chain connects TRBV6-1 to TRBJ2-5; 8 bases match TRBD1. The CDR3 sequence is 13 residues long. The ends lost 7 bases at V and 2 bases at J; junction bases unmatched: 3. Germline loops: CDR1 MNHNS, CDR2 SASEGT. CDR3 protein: CASTRTGQETQYF. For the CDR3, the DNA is TGTGCCAGCACCCGGACAGGGCAAGAGACCCAGTACTTC.

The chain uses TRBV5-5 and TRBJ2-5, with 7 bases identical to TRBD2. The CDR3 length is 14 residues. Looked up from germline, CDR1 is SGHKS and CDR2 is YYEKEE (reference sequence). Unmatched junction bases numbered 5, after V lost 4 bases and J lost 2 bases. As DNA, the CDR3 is TGTGCCAGCAGCATCCCTAGCGGTCAAGAGACCCAGTACTTC. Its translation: CASSIPSGQETQYF. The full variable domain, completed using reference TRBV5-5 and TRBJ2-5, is DAGVTQSPTHLIKTRGQQVTLRCSPISGHKSVSWYQQVLGQGPQFIFQYYEKEERGRGNFPDRFSARQFPNYSSELNVNALLLGDSALYLCASSIPSGQETQYFGPGTRLLVL.

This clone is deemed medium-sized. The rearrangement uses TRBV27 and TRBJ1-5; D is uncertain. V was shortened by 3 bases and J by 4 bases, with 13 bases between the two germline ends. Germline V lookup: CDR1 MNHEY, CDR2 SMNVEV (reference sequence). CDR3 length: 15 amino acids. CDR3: CASSFSGIENQPQHF. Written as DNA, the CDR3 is TGTGCCAGCAGTTTCTCGGGAATCGAGAATCAGCCCCAGCATTTT.

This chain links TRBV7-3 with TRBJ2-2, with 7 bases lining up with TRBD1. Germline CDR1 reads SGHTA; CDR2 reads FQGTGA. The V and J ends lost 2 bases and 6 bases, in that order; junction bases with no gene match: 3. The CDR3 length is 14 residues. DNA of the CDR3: TGTGCCAGCAGCTTACATCAGGGGGCCGGGGAGCTGTTTTTT. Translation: CASSLHQGAGELFF.

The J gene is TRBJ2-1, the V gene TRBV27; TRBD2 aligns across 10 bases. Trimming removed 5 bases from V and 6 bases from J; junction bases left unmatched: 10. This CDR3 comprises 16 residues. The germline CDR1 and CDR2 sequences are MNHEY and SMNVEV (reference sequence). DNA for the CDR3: TGTGCCAGCAGTCCTCGGCTAGCGGGGGTGCCCAATGAGCAGTTCTTC. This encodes CASSPRLAGVPNEQFF.

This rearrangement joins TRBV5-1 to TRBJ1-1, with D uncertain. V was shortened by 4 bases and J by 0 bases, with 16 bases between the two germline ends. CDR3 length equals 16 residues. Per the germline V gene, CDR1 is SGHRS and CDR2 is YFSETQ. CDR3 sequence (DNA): TGCGCCAGCAGCCAGAGAGGGCAGGCCCTGAACACTGAAGCTTTCTTT. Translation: CASSQRGQALNTEAFF.

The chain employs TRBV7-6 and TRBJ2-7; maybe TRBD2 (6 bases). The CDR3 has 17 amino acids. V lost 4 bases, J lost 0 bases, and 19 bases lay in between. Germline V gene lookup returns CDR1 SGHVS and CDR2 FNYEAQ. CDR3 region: CASSSSGIGSGSYEQYF. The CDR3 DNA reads TGTGCCAGCAGCTCAAGCGGTATCGGGAGCGGCTCCTACGAGCAGTACTTC.

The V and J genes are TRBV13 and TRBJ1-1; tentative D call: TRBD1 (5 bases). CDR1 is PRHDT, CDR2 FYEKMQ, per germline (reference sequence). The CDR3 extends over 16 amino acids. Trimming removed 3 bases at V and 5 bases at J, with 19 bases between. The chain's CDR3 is CASSLAGPWFGTEAFF. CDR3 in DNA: TGTGCCAGCAGCTTGGCGGGACCCTGGTTTGGAACTGAAGCTTTCTTT.